This T cell receptor beta chain comes out of a study of blood T cells in healthy people across ages. A second PCR, run for roughly 7 to 12 cycles, used a sample-barcoded 5' primer plus a J-beta primer mix. TCRdb passed the 5' RACE reads through MiXCR, listing each CDR3 protein once. The sample records around 1,000,000 distinct CDR3 sequences, 20% to 25% being singletons. The CDR3 spans 15 residues. The germline V gene encodes CDR1 SGHDT and CDR2 YYEEEE. V gave up 1 base and J gave up 5 bases; unmatched junction bases: 4. These data were also reused for a study on T cells of mothers and their children.

The chain uses TRBV5-6 and TRBJ2-3, with 10 nucleotides matching TRBD2. This receptor was obtained from a girl aged 2 to 9 in good health. Sequencing was carried out using blood. This CDR3 reads CASSLTSGDVDTQYF. In nucleotides, the CDR3 is TGTGCCAGCAGCTTGACTAGCGGGGATGTAGATACGCAGTATTTT.